The 24 T cell receptor beta chains below all came from one sample that was sequenced in a study of CD8+ T cells in alopecia areata. RNA was extracted and reverse transcribed into cDNA as the sequencing template. Method: immunoSEQ multiplex PCR; TCRdb's copy keeps in-frame clones and lacks some. The sample lists approximately 210,000 clones, more than 55% occurring once. As to treatment: oral pan-JAK inhibitor, 5-10 mg twice daily. This specimen was CD4+ T cells sorted from blood, taken at week 4, from a patient treated with tofacitinib. The receptors stem from a human donor with alopecia areata.

This chain links TRBV7-9 with TRBJ1-4, with D unresolved. Per germline, CDR1 SEHNR and CDR2 FQNEAQ (reference sequence). The CDR3 sequence is 16 residues long. Trimming left V 3 bases short and J 3 bases short, with 14 bases between. CDR3 DNA: TGTGCCAGCAGCTTCGAGTTGAGCCCCCCTAATGAAAAACTGTTTTTT. The encoded protein is CASSFELSPPNEKLFF.

This sequence joins TRBV9 and TRBJ1-1; TRBD1 agrees at 7 bases. Unmatched junction bases numbered 4, after V lost 4 bases and J lost 1 base. The CDR3 loop spans 14 amino acids. Germline CDR1 reads SGDLS; CDR2 reads YYNGEE. The CDR3 DNA sequence: TGTGCCAGCAGCCTCCGACAGGGGAACACTGAAGCTTTCTTT. The encoded protein is CASSLRQGNTEAFF. Complete variable domain (other parts from reference TRBV9 and TRBJ1-1): DSGVTQTPKHLITATGQRVTLRCSPRSGDLSVYWYQQSLDQGLQFLIQYYNGEERAKGNILERFSAQQFPDLHSELNLSSLELGDSALYFCASSLRQGNTEAFFGQGTRLTVV.

This clone was seen a few times. The genes are TRBV5-1 and TRBJ1-1, with 8 bases lining up with TRBD1. The CDR3 runs 15 residues. The V gene's germline CDR1 is SGHRS and CDR2 YFSETQ. V shed 2 bases, J shed 2 bases, and the junction held 5 bases outside the gene matches. CDR3 bases: TGCGCCAGCAGCTTTTCCGGGACAGGCAACACTGAAGCTTTCTTT. Its protein product is CASSFSGTGNTEAFF.

The V call is TRBV2, the J call TRBJ1-5, with a weak D call TRBD1 (5 bases). V was trimmed by 3 bases and J by 7 bases, leaving 16 bases between them. Germline CDR1 is SNHLY and CDR2 is FYNNEI. This CDR3 is built from 15 residues. CDR3 bases: TGTGCCAGCAGTGAGGGCAGGGCCACCTCGCAGCCCCAGCATTTT. Protein: CASSEGRATSQPQHF.

V is TRBV2 and J is TRBJ2-5, with D tentatively TRBD2 (6 bases). V lost 6 bases and J 1 base, leaving 9 bases between the germline ends. The germline V gene has CDR1 SNHLY and CDR2 FYNNEI. The CDR3 is 13 amino acids. The CDR3 loop is CASSGGPQETQYF. The CDR3 coding sequence is TGTGCCAGCAGCGGGGGACCCCAAGAGACCCAGTACTTC.

The V and J genes are TRBV6-6 and TRBJ1-5; TRBD1 aligns across 7 bases. The CDR3 runs 14 residues. V shed 5 bases and J 1 base; nucleotides not matched to a gene: 2. Germline V CDR1 and CDR2: MNHNY, SVGAGI (reference sequence). CDR3 nucleotides: TGTGCCAGCAGTAAGGGGGCAAGCAATCAGCCCCAGCATTTT. Its translation is CASSKGASNQPQHF.

This clone was counted a single time. The chain uses TRBV5-4 and TRBJ2-7; D gene uncertain. The CDR3 sequence is 14 residues long. Trimming pared 1 base from V and 2 bases from J, leaving 10 bases between. Germline V lookup: CDR1 SGHNT, CDR2 YYREEE (reference sequence). The CDR3 here is CASSLRVAPYEQYF. CDR3 nucleotides: TGTGCCAGCAGCTTGAGAGTTGCCCCCTACGAGCAGTACTTC.

The sample holds a few counts of this clone. This chain uses TRBV6-1 with TRBJ1-6, with D perhaps matching TRBD1 (5 bases). This CDR3 region has 15 residues. The V end lost 10 bases, the J end lost 14 bases, and 27 bases lay between the germline ends. The germline CDR1 and CDR2 sequences are MNHNS and SASEGT. CDR3 DNA: TGTGCCACCCACGAATGGGGGACTCAATTCGTTGCCCTCCACTTT. It codes for CATHEWGTQFVALHF.

CDR3 DNA: TGCGCCAGCAGTCAATCGTCGACAGGGTTGAACGAGCAGTACTTC. As protein: CASSQSSTGLNEQYF. The chain joins TRBV23-1 to TRBJ2-7, with TRBD1 identical over 7 bases. TRBV23-1 is an open reading frame, and its role is uncertain. There are 15 residues in the CDR3. V lost 0 bases, J lost 5 bases, and 7 bases stayed unmatched.

This clone appeared once. The chain's CDR3 is CASSRGSYNSPLHF. The CDR3, as DNA: TGTGCCAGCAGCAGGGGTTCCTATAATTCACCCCTCCACTTT. The rearrangement joins TRBV11-2 to TRBJ1-6; TRBD1 might be the D (5 bases). The CDR3 contains 14 residues. In germline, CDR1 is SGHAT, CDR2 FQNNGV. The germline V and J ends were trimmed by 5 bases and 1 base, with 6 bases remaining between them.

This rearrangement joins TRBV7-2 to TRBJ1-2, with 7 nucleotides matching TRBD1. Germline V gene lookup returns CDR1 SGHTA and CDR2 FQGNSA. The CDR3 sequence is 13 residues long. The J segment lost 2 bases and the V segment lost 4 bases, leaving 1 base of the junction unmatched. CDR3 in amino acids: CASSSTGNYGYTF. In nucleotides, the CDR3 is TGTGCCAGCAGCTCGACAGGGAACTATGGCTACACCTTC.

Written as DNA, the CDR3 is TGCGCCAGCAGCTTAGGGGGATACAATCAGCCCCAGCATTTT. Translation: CASSLGGYNQPQHF. This rearrangement joins TRBV5-1 to TRBJ1-5; tentatively, D is TRBD1 (6 bases). Germline values: CDR1 SGHRS, CDR2 YFSETQ. The CDR3 length is 14 residues. Trimming left V 2 bases short and J 3 bases short, with 9 bases between.

The rearrangement joins TRBV30 to TRBJ1-3, with TRBD1 identical over 8 bases. CDR1 is GTSNPN and CDR2 is SVGIG in the germline V gene (reference sequence). The CDR3 has 17 residues. Trimming at V came to 0 bases and at J to 0 bases, leaving 7 bases not matched to a gene. The DNA of the CDR3 is TGTGCCTGGAGTGTACCAGGGGGCCCCTTCTCTGGAAACACCATATATTTT. The encoded protein is CAWSVPGGPFSGNTIYF.

The gene calls are TRBV28 and TRBJ1-2; D is possibly TRBD1 (6 bases). CDR1 is MDHEN, CDR2 SYDVKM, per germline. V shed 5 bases and J shed 2 bases, with 12 bases lying between them. The CDR3 contains 14 residues. This CDR3 reads CASSLQGSNYGYTF. CDR3 DNA sequence: TGTGCCAGCAGTCTACAGGGTTCCAACTATGGCTACACCTTC.

This clone showed up just once. The V gene is TRBV5-1, the J gene TRBJ1-1; D may be TRBD1 (5 bases). The germline V gene has CDR1 SGHRS and CDR2 YFSETQ. The CDR3 spans 15 residues. The V end was cut by 2 bases, the J end by 1 base, with 12 bases between. The CDR3 DNA reads as TGCGCCAGCAGCTTCTCCGGGACCTCGAACACTGAAGCTTTCTTT. Its translation is CASSFSGTSNTEAFF.

This sequence joins TRBV12-5 and TRBJ2-7; 8 nucleotides line up with TRBD1. CDR3 size: 15 residues. Germline loops: CDR1 LGHNT, CDR2 FRNRAP. The V and J ends lost 6 bases and 2 bases, in that order; junction bases with no gene match: 9. The CDR3 coding sequence is TGTGCTAGTGGCCTAGGACAGGGATGGGCCTACGAGCAGTACTTC. It is translated as CASGLGQGWAYEQYF.

This chain joins TRBV29-1 and TRBJ1-1; no clear D. Trimming cost V 4 bases and J 1 base, with 10 bases left between them. The CDR3 is 13 residues long. Germline assignment: CDR1 SQVTM and CDR2 ANQGSEA. This chain's CDR3 is CSVAPDTNTEAFF. The CDR3 DNA follows: TGCAGCGTTGCGCCTGATACGAACACTGAAGCTTTCTTT.

This clone came up a few times. The rearrangement links TRBV7-2 to TRBJ2-1; a weak D match, TRBD1 (6 bases). V lost 5 bases and J lost 8, with 22 bases in between. In germline, CDR1 is SGHTA, CDR2 FQGNSA. This CDR3 region has 16 residues. CDR3 nucleotides: TGTGCCAGCAGCCGGGATTACAGGGTCTTCACGGATGAGCAGTTCTTC. The encoded protein is CASSRDYRVFTDEQFF.

The chain employs TRBV5-1 and TRBJ1-5; D is unresolved. V gave up 0 bases and J gave up 4 bases, with 11 bases separating them. Per germline, CDR1 SGHRS and CDR2 YFSETQ. This CDR3 has 15 amino acids. CDR3 sequence reads: CASSLGGGRNQPQHF. The CDR3 bases are TGCGCCAGCAGCTTGGGTGGAGGACGAAATCAGCCCCAGCATTTT.

This clone was seen only a few times. This chain joins TRBV29-1 and TRBJ2-7, with unresolved D. The germline gives CDR1 SQVTM, CDR2 ANQGSEA. V was pared by 5 bases and J by 0 bases, with 14 bases between. CDR3 size: 14 residues. The CDR3 loop reads CSVRLKSLSYEQYF. CDR3 DNA sequence: TGCAGCGTTCGACTGAAATCCCTCTCCTACGAGCAGTACTTC.

This sequence joins TRBV4-1 and TRBJ2-3, with D perhaps given as TRBD1 or TRBD2 (7 bases each). Germline assignment: CDR1 MGHRA and CDR2 YSYEKL. The CDR3 runs 17 residues. V lost 3 bases to trimming and J lost 1 base, with 17 bases between them. CDR3 residues: CASSQGGGVRGTDTQYF. The CDR3 nucleotides read TGCGCCAGCAGCCAGGGAGGGGGCGTGCGGGGCACAGATACGCAGTATTTT.

The sample holds a few counts of this clone. The genes are TRBV19 and TRBJ2-6, with 7 nucleotides matching TRBD1. This CDR3 is 16 amino acids long. J lost 3 bases, V lost 5 bases, and 7 bases had no gene match. CDR1 is LNHDA, CDR2 SQIVND, per germline (reference sequence). The CDR3 DNA follows: TGTGCCAGTAGTCCTCACACAGGGGATGGGGCCAACGTCCTGACTTTC. As protein: CASSPHTGDGANVLTF.

This clone was observed once. This chain links TRBV29-1 with TRBJ2-1; no definite D call. The CDR3 is 11 residues long. Germline CDR1 is SQVTM and CDR2 is ANQGSEA. The ends were cut back, 8 bases at V and 8 bases at J, with 13 bases in the middle. The CDR3 region is CSLARNDEQFF. CDR3 nucleotides: TGCAGCTTAGCCCGAAACGATGAGCAGTTCTTC.

The chain carries TRBV9 and TRBJ1-3, with D possibly matching TRBD1 (6 bases). The CDR3 runs 15 residues. V was clipped by 2 bases and J by 2 bases, with 11 bases between them. CDR1 is SGDLS, CDR2 YYNGEE, per germline. CDR3 region: CASSVGTIPGNTIYF. The CDR3 DNA is TGTGCCAGCAGCGTTGGGACAATCCCTGGAAACACCATATATTTT.